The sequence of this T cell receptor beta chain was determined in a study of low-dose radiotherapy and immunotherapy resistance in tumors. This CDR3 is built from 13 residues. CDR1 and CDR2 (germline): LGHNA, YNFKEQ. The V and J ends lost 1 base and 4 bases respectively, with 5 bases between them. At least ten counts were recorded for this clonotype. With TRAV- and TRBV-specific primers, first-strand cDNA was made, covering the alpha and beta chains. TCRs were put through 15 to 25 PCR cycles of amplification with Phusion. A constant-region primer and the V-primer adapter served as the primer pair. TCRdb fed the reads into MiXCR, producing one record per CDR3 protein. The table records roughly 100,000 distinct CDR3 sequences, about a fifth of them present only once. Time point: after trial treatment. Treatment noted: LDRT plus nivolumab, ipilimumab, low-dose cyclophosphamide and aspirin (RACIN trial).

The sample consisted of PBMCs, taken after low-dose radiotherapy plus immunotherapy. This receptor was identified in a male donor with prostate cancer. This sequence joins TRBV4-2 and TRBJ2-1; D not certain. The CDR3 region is CASSQVLYNEQFF. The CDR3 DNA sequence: TGTGCCAGCAGCCAAGTCCTGTACAATGAGCAGTTCTTC.